The sample holds many counts of the clone carrying this T cell receptor (beta chain). Antigen: not known. Per germline, CDR1 SEHNR and CDR2 FQNEAQ (reference sequence). V was clipped by 3 bases and J by 3 bases, with 18 bases between them. This CDR3 comprises 17 residues. Construction of naive CD8 libraries employed roughly 18,000 to 1,100,000 sorted cells together with 10%, 30% or 50% RNA. CD8+CD4-CCR7+CD45RA+ sorting gave the naive CD8 T cells. These data originate in a study of molecular identifiers for immune sequencing clone quantification. Points from the study as a whole: Because of identical TCR molecules sharing a barcode, sizes of highly expanded clones could be underestimated.

TCRdb recomputed calls from the PCR reads with MiXCR, one row per CDR3 protein. The data show about 640,000 distinct CDR3 sequences, around 20% seen once. The sequence derives from a human donor in good health. Some libraries in this study had Jurkat cell RNA spiked in. The rearrangement uses TRBV7-9 and TRBJ2-4, with a weak D call TRBD2 (5 bases). Material for sequencing was naive CD8+ T cells from blood, with Jurkat cell RNA spiked in. The subset: FACS-sorted CD8+CD4-CCR7+CD45RA+ naive T cells. The CDR3 is CASSLDFEGMDKNIQYF. The CDR3 nucleotides read TGTGCCAGCAGCTTGGATTTTGAGGGTATGGACAAAAACATTCAGTACTTC.